These T cell receptor beta chains were read from a single sample in a study of shared clonotypes between healthy human individuals. Profiled with immunoSEQ multiplex PCR; TCRdb holds only in-frame clones, not every one. Altogether roughly 1,500,000 clones are present, approximately 98.5% being singletons, with the ten largest covering about 0.4%. The sequencing sample was made of naive CD4+ T cells sorted from blood. Every receptor here comes from a man aged 30 to 39 in good health. CDR3s include the opening cysteine and the closing phenylalanine or tryptophan. Each record gives: clone size, J gene, V gene, CDR3 protein. Only part of the rows carry a size: once, few, many, or a class if the clone is expanded.

clone_size: once
j_call: TRBJ2-7
v_call: TRBV19
cdr3_aa: CASTPSGSIAYEQYF

clone_size: -
j_call: TRBJ2-5
v_call: TRBV7-9
cdr3_aa: CASSPQSGGETQYF

clone_size: -
j_call: TRBJ2-2
v_call: TRBV2
cdr3_aa: CASMVAGNTGELFF

clone_size: -
j_call: TRBJ2-7
v_call: TRBV7-2
cdr3_aa: CASSSRLAGGYEQYF

clone_size: -
j_call: TRBJ2-1
v_call: TRBV11-3
cdr3_aa: CASSTRDSYNEQFF

clone_size: -
j_call: TRBJ2-3
v_call: TRBV7-9
cdr3_aa: CASSYGVAKDTQYF

clone_size: -
j_call: TRBJ1-1
v_call: TRBV9
cdr3_aa: CASSVRELNTEAFF

clone_size: -
j_call: TRBJ1-1
v_call: TRBV6-5
cdr3_aa: CASRSPNGANTEAFF

clone_size: -
j_call: TRBJ2-2
v_call: TRBV5-1
cdr3_aa: CASSRPGLVPSGELFF

clone_size: -
j_call: TRBJ2-2
v_call: TRBV19
cdr3_aa: CASSIVGGSQTGELFF

clone_size: -
j_call: TRBJ1-4
v_call: TRBV4-1
cdr3_aa: CASSPRDSRNEKLFF

clone_size: -
j_call: TRBJ1-5
v_call: TRBV7-2
cdr3_aa: CASSLGKSYQPQHF

clone_size: -
j_call: TRBJ2-2
v_call: TRBV11-3
cdr3_aa: CASSPPYTGELFF

clone_size: -
j_call: TRBJ1-4
v_call: TRBV7-9
cdr3_aa: CASNSRGAALDEKLFF

clone_size: -
j_call: TRBJ1-5
v_call: TRBV2
cdr3_aa: CASRRGNQPQHF

clone_size: -
j_call: TRBJ1-5
v_call: TRBV19
cdr3_aa: CASRPTGQANNQPQHF